This T cell receptor beta chain was observed in a study of vaccination effects on CD4 cells after COVID-19. This table comes from immunoSEQ multiplex PCR, and its TCRdb copy is limited to in-frame clones, with some not included. Of over 20,000 clones listed, around 70% were seen once; the top ten hold 12%. In the case of this clone: Its antigen is undetermined.

Antigen-specific CD4+ T cells expanded by the ViraFEST assay with viral peptide pools were then sequenced. CD4+ T cells were isolated after around 9 days of culture. The CDR3 runs 14 residues. Unmatched junction bases numbered 5, after V lost 9 bases and J lost 0 bases. Germline V gene data show CDR1 as LNHDA and CDR2 as SQIVND (reference sequence). The sequenced sample was CD4+ T cells from PBMCs cultured with HCoV-229E spike peptides, obtained before COVID-19 vaccination. This receptor was obtained from a human donor who received a COVID-19 vaccine. The chain carries TRBV19 and TRBJ1-3, with 7 bases identical to TRBD1. CDR3 nucleotide sequence: TGTGCCAGCGCGACAGGGTACTCTGGAAACACCATATATTTT. Translated: CASATGYSGNTIYF. Drawing the rest from reference TRBV19 and TRBJ1-3, the complete variable domain is DGGITQSPKYLFRKEGQNVTLSCEQNLNHDAMYWYRQDPGQGLRLIYYSQIVNDFQKGDIAEGYSVSREKKESFPLTVTSAQKNPTAFYLCASATGYSGNTIYFGEGSWLTVV.